Included here is one T cell receptor (beta chain) sequence, with context. Its target is not known. This same CDR3 is encoded by further DNA sequences in the sample. The sample belongs to a study of PD-1 blockade in classical Hodgkin lymphoma. Looking at the study overall: Patients in the cohort were put on intravenous nivolumab, 3 mg/kg every 2 weeks.

Exposure to brentuximab vedotin varied, and each patient had relapsed following autologous stem cell transplantation. Measured with immunoSEQ multiplex PCR; TCRdb has only the in-frame clones, and not every one. The sample includes approximately 150,000 clones, about 81% of them seen just once. The V segment lost 5 bases and the J segment 5 bases; nucleotides outside the gene matches: 8. Germline V gene sequence: CDR1 MDHEN, CDR2 SYDVKM. This CDR3 is 14 amino acids long. Points from the study as a whole: Before treatment, complete responders showed about the same diversity as newly diagnosed patients. Still unresolved is the cause of the repertoire differences, which may be disease activity or prior therapy.

The chain uses TRBV28 and TRBJ1-2; TRBD1 matches 7 bases. The clonotype was recovered from a human donor with classical Hodgkin lymphoma. This sample comprised peripheral blood mononuclear cells (PBMCs), obtained before the second cycle of nivolumab. CDR3 DNA: TGTGCCAGCAGTAGGGACAGCCGTCCTTATGGCTACACCTTC. Translating gives CASSRDSRPYGYTF.